These 14 T cell receptor beta chains were sequenced from one sample in a study of blood T cell repertoires in COVID-19. Produced via immunoSEQ multiplex PCR; TCRdb's table is partial and in-frame only. In the table there are 200,000 to 250,000 clones, roughly 80% of which are singletons. Sequencing was carried out using peripheral blood. The receptors stem from a human donor in a cohort sampled during active COVID-19.

This rearrangement joins TRBV6-6 to TRBJ2-7; TRBD2 matches 10 bases. This CDR3 has 15 residues. Germline loops: CDR1 MNHNY, CDR2 SVGAGI (reference sequence). V lost 5 bases and J lost 1; bases outside the gene matches: 5. This CDR3 is CASSRPGLASYEQYF. In nucleotides, the CDR3 is TGTGCCAGCAGTCGGCCGGGACTAGCGTCCTACGAGCAGTACTTC.

The genes are TRBV30 and TRBJ1-2; D possibly corresponds to TRBD1 (6 bases). Germline-derived CDR1 and CDR2 are GTSNPN and SVGIG (reference sequence). This CDR3 spans 15 amino acids. The V gene lost 1 base and the J gene lost 4 bases, with 16 bases spanning the gap. This CDR3 reads CAWSAPPGRGYGYTF. The CDR3 DNA reads TGTGCCTGGAGTGCCCCCCCCGGCAGGGGCTATGGCTACACCTTC.

This sequence joins TRBV7-8 and TRBJ2-3, with D perhaps TRBD2 (6 bases). The CDR3 extends over 18 amino acids. CDR1 is SGHVS, CDR2 FQNEAQ, per germline. Between the trimmed V and J ends, which lost 3 bases and 0 bases, there was a span of 19 bases. CDR3 in amino acids: CASSFRRSAGSSTDTQYF. The CDR3 nucleotides are TGTGCCAGCAGCTTTCGGCGGAGTGCCGGGAGCAGCACAGATACGCAGTATTTT.

The chain carries TRBV27 and TRBJ1-3; D possibly corresponds to TRBD1 (5 bases). Germline CDR1 and CDR2: MNHEY and SMNVEV (reference sequence). The CDR3 consists of 13 residues. V was cut by 5 bases and J by 2 bases, with 7 bases left in between. The CDR3 DNA reads as TGTGCCAGCAGTCGACAGCCTGGAAACACCATATATTTT. Its protein product is CASSRQPGNTIYF.

The J gene is TRBJ2-7, the V gene TRBV6-6, with D unclear. From germline, CDR1 is MNHNY and CDR2 SVGAGI (reference sequence). There are 16 residues in the CDR3. V was trimmed by 0 bases and J by 0 bases, leaving 12 bases between them. The CDR3 sequence: CASSYSIRDSSYEQYF. CDR3 DNA sequence: TGTGCCAGCAGTTACTCCATCCGAGACTCCTCCTACGAGCAGTACTTC.

This chain links TRBV19 with TRBJ2-7; TRBD1 might be the D (7 bases). CDR3 length: 12 residues. CDR1 and CDR2 (germline): LNHDA, SQIVND (reference sequence). V was trimmed by 7 bases and J by 5 bases, leaving 12 bases between them. The CDR3 DNA follows: TGTGCCAGTAACGGCAGGGGGGACGAGCAGTACTTC. This encodes CASNGRGDEQYF.

The rearrangement links TRBV9 to TRBJ1-2, with 7 nucleotides matching TRBD1. Germline V CDR1 and CDR2: SGDLS, YYNGEE. V shed 3 bases, J shed 3 bases, and the junction held 8 bases outside the gene matches. This CDR3 has 15 amino acids. CDR3 in DNA: TGTGCCAGCAGCGCAGGTGACAGGGTGTACTATGGCTACACCTTC. As protein: CASSAGDRVYYGYTF. Combining the CDR3 with reference TRBV9 and TRBJ1-2 gives the whole variable domain DSGVTQTPKHLITATGQRVTLRCSPRSGDLSVYWYQQSLDQGLQFLIQYYNGEERAKGNILERFSAQQFPDLHSELNLSSLELGDSALYFCASSAGDRVYYGYTFGSGTRLTVV.

The CDR3 sequence is CASSRQGGNEQYF. The CDR3 DNA follows: TGTGCCAGCAGCCGACAGGGGGGCAACGAGCAGTACTTC. The V call is TRBV7-2, the J call TRBJ2-7, with TRBD1 identical over 9 bases. The V gene's germline CDR1 is SGHTA and CDR2 FQGNSA. V shed 5 bases and J 5 bases; nucleotides not matched to a gene: 4. This CDR3 has 13 residues. Filled out from reference TRBV7-2 and TRBJ2-7, the complete variable domain reads GAGVSQSPSNKVTEKGKDVELRCDPISGHTALYWYRQSLGQGLEFLIYFQGNSAPDKSGLPSDRFSAERTGGSVSTLTIQRTQQEDSAVYLCASSRQGGNEQYFGPGTRLTVT.

The V call is TRBV5-5, the J call TRBJ2-7; TRBD2 might be the D (7 bases). V shed 4 bases and J shed 6 bases, with 17 bases lying between them. Germline lookup yields CDR1 SGHKS and CDR2 YYEKEE (reference sequence). This CDR3 is 14 amino acids long. The CDR3 spells CASSPGGRSGEQYF. The CDR3 DNA follows: TGTGCCAGCAGCCCGGGGGGCCGCTCGGGCGAGCAGTACTTC.

The gene calls are TRBV4-3 and TRBJ2-7; 9 bases map to TRBD2. Unmatched junction bases numbered 5, after V lost 3 bases and J lost 2 bases. The CDR3 is 15 residues long. Germline V lookup: CDR1 LGHNA, CDR2 YSLEER. The DNA for the CDR3 is TGCGCCAGCAGCCAGTCGACTAGCGGAACCTACGAGCAGTACTTC. Its protein product is CASSQSTSGTYEQYF.

J is TRBJ2-3 and V is TRBV5-1, with D perhaps matching TRBD2 (7 bases). V shed 1 base and J shed 0 bases, with 12 bases lying between them. Germline V lookup: CDR1 SGHRS, CDR2 YFSETQ. The CDR3 totals 16 residues. This chain's CDR3 is CASSLMGGLSTDTQYF. The CDR3 region has the DNA TGCGCCAGCAGCTTGATGGGGGGGCTAAGCACAGATACGCAGTATTTT.

This clone was recorded a few times. V gene TRBV18 combines with J gene TRBJ1-1, with 9 bases matching TRBD1. The CDR3 has 17 residues. Germline CDR1 KGHSH, CDR2 LQKENI. With 6 bases clipped from V and 4 bases from J, the junction kept 15 bases outside the gene matches. Here the CDR3 reads CASSNQGTGMVGTEAFF. DNA of the CDR3: TGTGCCAGCTCCAACCAGGGGACAGGGATGGTTGGCACTGAAGCTTTCTTT.

This chain joins TRBV6-2 or TRBV6-3 and TRBJ2-5; 7 bases are a match to TRBD2. Trimming removed 2 bases from V and 5 bases from J; junction bases left unmatched: 5. The CDR3 runs 14 residues. Germline lookup yields CDR1 MNHEY and CDR2 SVGEGT. CDR3 region: CASSYGGRAETQYF. CDR3 nucleotides: TGTGCCAGCAGTTACGGCGGGAGAGCCGAGACCCAGTACTTC.

This clone was seen only a few times. The CDR3 protein is CASSQDGGQGGVYTF. The CDR3 DNA is TGTGCCAGCAGCCAAGATGGTGGACAGGGGGGGGTCTACACCTTC. V is TRBV3-1 (or the pseudogene TRBV3-2) and J is TRBJ1-2, with 10 bases matching TRBD1. Germline V gene data show CDR1 as LGHDT and CDR2 as YNNKEL (reference sequence). The CDR3 extends over 15 amino acids. The ends lost 0 bases at V and 10 bases at J; junction bases unmatched: 8.